The T cell receptor beta chain described here comes from a study of sequential checkpoint blockade in melanoma (dated by TCRdb to the late 2010s). In terms of the full investigation: In a 1:1 randomization, patients received either first-line nivolumab then ipilimumab (arm A) or ipilimumab then nivolumab (arm B). Both trial sequences were followed by maintenance nivolumab. The research as a whole found: Validation of the response-prediction model combining TCR metrics and mutation burden is needed in larger, independent patient cohorts.

The treatment or condition label, as the study defines it: randomized to nivolumab then ipilimumab (arm A) or the reverse (arm B). None of the patients in the trial had previously been given DNA-damaging chemotherapy. On a FACS Aria II flow cytometer, live CD3+CD8+ cells that were negative for CD19 and CD56 were sorted from thawed PBMCs. Samples came from patients with melanoma in CheckMate 064, a randomized, open-label phase II trial of sequential checkpoint blockade. Leukapheresis was used to collect peripheral blood mononuclear cells, which were then purified with Ficoll-Paque and frozen in human serum with roughly 10% DMSO. Immediately after sorting, the purity of the sorted blood CD3+CD8+ cells was confirmed to be >95%, and DNA was then extracted. This clone has just a few counts. Its antigen is currently not known. No base-level quality is on record; no much larger clone is a single base apart.

Clipping removes 4 bases from V and 8 bases from J, with 12 as the unmatched junction base count. Per the germline V gene, SGHRS is the CDR1 and YFSETQ is the CDR2. The CDR3 holds 15 amino acids from the cysteine to the phenylalanine. Just CDR3 DNA is preserved here, 45 bases in frame from base 1. TCRbeta CDR3 regions were immunosequenced from genomic DNA with the immunoSEQ Assay. Prior to high-throughput sequencing, genomic DNA was amplified by bias-controlled multiplex PCR. On the study's bioinformatics: To quantify the absolute abundance of each unique TCRbeta CDR3 region, the sequences were collapsed and filtered. Clonality, defined as 1 minus Pielou's evenness, was calculated using only productive rearrangements. Clones with significantly greater frequencies in on-treatment versus baseline samples were identified using a previously published method. As stored in TCRdb, this immuneACCESS dataset retains in-frame rearrangements with V and J assigned. A fraction of the clones does not appear; measured against another copy, unresolved V genes explain less than half of the discrepancy, and the remainder lacks a known reason. The V and J calls and clone size were taken over from that table, and D and trimming were inferred from the DNA. This sample gives around 4,500 clones in total; about three fifths of them show up just once. The biggest ten clones account for 22% of the sample.

The origin of this receptor is a human donor with melanoma. The sequence is built from TRBV5-1 and TRBJ2-1; the junction holds 7 bases that match TRBD2. This specimen was CD8+ T cells sorted from blood (inferred from file names), taken from a patient given nivolumab and ipilimumab in sequence. The CDR3 region reads CASSQDGGSGDEQFF. In nucleotides, the sequence is TGCGCCAGCAGCCAAGATGGCGGGAGCGGCGATGAGCAGTTCTTC.